Below are 28 T cell receptor beta chains sequenced from a single sample in a study of CD8+ T cells in alopecia areata. Specified treatment: oral pan-JAK inhibitor, 5-10 mg twice daily. RNA extraction and reverse transcription yielded cDNA as sequencing template. Repertoires were generated with immunoSEQ multiplex PCR, while TCRdb's copy carries only in-frame clones and drops some. The sample gives 200,000 to 250,000 clones, over 60% of which show up once; around 4% is in the top ten. The starting material was CD4+ T cells sorted from blood, obtained at week 4, from a patient treated with tofacitinib. These receptors all come from a human donor with alopecia areata.

This clone was observed once. The chain is built from TRBV30 and TRBJ1-6, with D unclear. The V gene's germline CDR1 is GTSNPN and CDR2 SVGIG (reference sequence). There are 14 residues in the CDR3. V shed 2 bases and J shed 6 bases, with 11 bases lying between them. The CDR3 spells CAWSTRSLNSPLHF. The DNA for the CDR3 is TGTGCCTGGAGTACGAGGTCCCTTAATTCACCCCTCCACTTT.

The chain combines TRBV5-6 with TRBJ1-2; tentatively, D is TRBD1 (5 bases). The CDR3 totals 13 residues. V lost 5 bases, J lost 4 bases, and 12 bases lay in between. The germline gives CDR1 SGHDT, CDR2 YYEEEE. CDR3 sequence: CASSTGQGYGYTF. Written as DNA, the CDR3 is TGTGCCAGCAGTACAGGCCAGGGCTATGGCTACACCTTC. Using reference TRBV5-6 and TRBJ1-2 for the parts outside the CDR3, the full variable domain is DAGVTQSPTHLIKTRGQQVTLRCSPKSGHDTVSWYQQALGQGPQFIFQYYEEEERQRGNFPDRFSGHQFPNYSSELNVNALLLGDSALYLCASSTGQGYGYTFGSGTRLTVV.

The chain links TRBV5-6 to TRBJ2-5; a weak D match, TRBD2 (5 bases). From germline, CDR1 is SGHDT and CDR2 YYEEEE. This CDR3 spans 14 amino acids. Trimming took 2 bases from V and 5 from J, leaving 13 bases between them. CDR3 sequence reads: CASSFPGVVETQYF. CDR3 coding DNA: TGTGCCAGCAGCTTCCCCGGGGTGGTGGAGACCCAGTACTTC.

This chain connects TRBV30 to TRBJ1-3; TRBD1 is a possible D gene (6 bases). CDR1 and CDR2 from the germline V gene are GTSNPN and SVGIG (reference sequence). V gave up 5 bases and J gave up 4 bases, with 15 bases separating them. This CDR3 spans 14 amino acids. CDR3 nucleotide sequence: TGTGCCTGGCGCCCCGGGACACTCGGAAACACCATATATTTT. As protein: CAWRPGTLGNTIYF.

The chain links TRBV27 to TRBJ2-2; TRBD1 matches at 7 bases. The CDR3 is 15 residues long. Germline assignment: CDR1 MNHEY and CDR2 SMNVEV (reference sequence). The J segment lost 0 bases and the V segment lost 6 bases, leaving 4 bases of the junction unmatched. The DNA of the CDR3 is TGTGCCAGCAGCCCCGGGACAGCGAACACCGGGGAGCTGTTTTTT. Its protein product is CASSPGTANTGELFF.

This clone was observed a handful of times. V gene TRBV7-9 combines with J gene TRBJ2-5; D may be TRBD2 (6 bases). This CDR3 is 12 amino acids long. CDR1 is SEHNR, CDR2 FQNEAQ, per germline (reference sequence). V was cut by 3 bases and J by 9 bases, with 11 bases left in between. CDR3 sequence reads: CASSLLGGAQYF. In DNA, the CDR3 is TGTGCCAGCAGCTTGCTAGGCGGGGCCCAGTACTTC.

The sample holds one count of this clone. This chain links TRBV15 with TRBJ2-5, with D possibly TRBD1 on 6 matching bases. The V gene lost 4 bases and the J gene lost 2 bases, with 11 bases spanning the gap. Germline V gene lookup returns CDR1 LNHNV and CDR2 YYDKDF (reference sequence). CDR3 length: 14 residues. The CDR3 protein is CATSIGQIQETQYF. The CDR3 DNA is TGTGCCACCAGCATAGGACAGATTCAAGAGACCCAGTACTTC.

The chain joins TRBV4-2 to TRBJ2-4; D is perhaps TRBD1 or TRBD2 (6 bases each). Germline CDR1 reads LGHNA; CDR2 reads YNFKEQ. This CDR3 has 16 amino acids. V lost 0 bases to trimming and J lost 4 bases, with 13 bases between them. DNA for the CDR3: TGTGCCAGCAGCCAAGATGTGGGCGGGACAAAAAACATTCAGTACTTC. It is translated as CASSQDVGGTKNIQYF.

This chain joins TRBV29-1 and TRBJ2-1, with 9 positions matching TRBD2. The germline gives CDR1 SQVTM, CDR2 ANQGSEA. The CDR3 runs 12 residues. Germline trimming cut 7 bases from V and 7 bases from J; bases unmatched to any gene: 5. The CDR3 DNA is TGCAGCGCCGCGGGGGGGCCGAATGAGCAGTTCTTC. Residues: CSAAGGPNEQFF.

The chain carries TRBV6-5 and TRBJ2-7, with TRBD1 identical over 7 bases. CDR1 and CDR2 from the germline V gene are MNHEY and SVGAGI. V lost 2 bases, J lost 0 bases, and 4 bases stayed unmatched. This CDR3 has 15 amino acids. The CDR3 DNA reads as TGTGCCAGCAGTTACAGTGCAGGGGGCTCCTACGAGCAGTACTTC. This translates into CASSYSAGGSYEQYF.

This clone was seen a handful of times. The rearrangement joins TRBV7-2 to TRBJ2-7; D remains ambiguous. The CDR3 spans 14 residues. The germline V and J ends were trimmed by 3 bases and 0 bases, with 9 bases remaining between them. The germline V gene encodes CDR1 SGHTA and CDR2 FQGNSA. CDR3 sequence reads: CASSFSGSSYEQYF. The DNA for the CDR3 is TGTGCCAGCAGCTTCTCCGGCAGCTCCTACGAGCAGTACTTC.

V usage is TRBV30 and J usage is TRBJ1-5, with D unresolved. Germline CDR1 GTSNPN, CDR2 SVGIG (reference sequence). The CDR3 totals 14 residues. V lost 6 bases, J lost 5 bases, and 17 bases lay in between. CDR3 region: CACNAVGIDQPQHF. The CDR3, as DNA: TGTGCCTGTAACGCGGTGGGGATAGATCAGCCCCAGCATTTT. The whole variable domain, filled in from reference TRBV30 and TRBJ1-5, reads SQTIHQWPATLVQPVGSPLSLECTVEGTSNPNLYWYRQAAGRGLQLLFYSVGIGQISSEVPQNLSASRPQDRQFILSSKKLLLSDSGFYLCACNAVGIDQPQHFGDGTRLSIL.

This clone was observed a few times. CDR3 DNA sequence: TGCGCCAGCAGCCAAGCCACGAGGGGGGGATCCACAGATACGCAGTATTTT. As protein: CASSQATRGGSTDTQYF. The chain recombines TRBV4-3 with TRBJ2-3; tentatively, D is TRBD2 (7 bases). Germline V gene data show CDR1 as LGHNA and CDR2 as YSLEER. V was trimmed by 1 base and J by 2 bases, leaving 16 bases between them. This CDR3 contains 17 residues.

The chain couples TRBV30 to TRBJ1-2; the D is unclear. Germline V gene lookup returns CDR1 GTSNPN and CDR2 SVGIG (reference sequence). V was clipped by 2 bases and J by 4 bases, with 20 bases between them. This CDR3 spans 16 amino acids. The CDR3 here is CAWSFGVGRFSYGYTF. The CDR3 region has the DNA TGTGCCTGGAGTTTCGGGGTAGGCAGGTTCAGCTATGGCTACACCTTC.

V is TRBV2 and J is TRBJ2-5; D not certain. This CDR3 is 18 amino acids long. V was cut by 8 bases and J by 1 base, with 26 bases left in between. Germline CDR1 SNHLY, CDR2 FYNNEI. In DNA, the CDR3 is TGTGCCAGCGCCCCCGGAAGAGGAACTGTACGGATCCAAGAGACCCAGTACTTC. This encodes CASAPGRGTVRIQETQYF.

The CDR3 is CASRIGTGISTGELFF. DNA of the CDR3: TGTGCCAGTAGGATCGGGACAGGGATATCCACCGGGGAGCTGTTTTTT. The chain joins TRBV19 to TRBJ2-2; 9 bases match TRBD1. Losses at the gene ends were 6 bases for V and 4 bases for J; bases not matched to a gene: 9. Germline V gene data show CDR1 as LNHDA and CDR2 as SQIVND (reference sequence). CDR3 length: 16 residues.

A few counts support this clone. The V and J genes are TRBV15 and TRBJ1-5, with D possibly TRBD1 on 6 matching bases. V lost 0 bases and J lost 4, with 10 bases in between. Germline V gene lookup returns CDR1 LNHNV and CDR2 YYDKDF (reference sequence). The CDR3 runs 15 residues. CDR3 DNA: TGTGCCACCAGCAGAGAGCGGACAGATAATCAGCCCCAGCATTTT. Translation gives CATSRERTDNQPQHF.

The chain combines TRBV29-1 with TRBJ1-2, with 11 bases matching TRBD1. CDR3 size: 13 residues. The V gene end was trimmed by 1 base and the J gene end by 6 bases; junction bases not matched to a gene: 1. Germline CDR1 and CDR2: SQVTM and ANQGSEA. This CDR3 is CSVEGTGGDGYTF. The CDR3 DNA reads TGCAGCGTTGAAGGGACAGGGGGCGATGGCTACACCTTC.

This clone was seen a few times. The chain couples TRBV27 to TRBJ1-2; tentative D call: TRBD1 (5 bases). V lost 3 bases to trimming and J lost 8 bases, with 13 bases between them. The CDR3 is 13 amino acids. Looked up from germline, CDR1 is MNHEY and CDR2 is SMNVEV (reference sequence). Written as DNA, the CDR3 is TGTGCCAGCAGTTTTAGCGGGGCGAGAGGCTACACCTTC. This sequence encodes CASSFSGARGYTF.

This clone was seen a handful of times. The CDR3: CASSQAGYEQYF. Written as DNA, the CDR3 is TGTGCCAGCAGCCAAGCGGGTTACGAGCAGTACTTC. The chain links TRBV7-8 to TRBJ2-7; D perhaps matches TRBD2 (6 bases). There are 12 residues in the CDR3. V lost 5 bases, J lost 4 bases, and 9 bases lay in between. The germline CDR1 and CDR2 sequences are SGHVS and FQNEAQ.

This clone was seen a few times. This sequence joins TRBV14 and TRBJ1-3; D call uncertain. This CDR3 region has 13 residues. Trimming stripped 6 bases from V and 0 bases from J, with 6 bases between. Germline V CDR1 and CDR2: SGHDN, FVKESK. CDR3 in amino acids: CASRSLSGNTIYF. Written as DNA, the CDR3 is TGTGCCAGCAGAAGTCTCTCTGGAAACACCATATATTTT.

This clone was counted between two and nine times. The chain carries TRBV2 and TRBJ2-1; 10 bases line up with TRBD1. The CDR3 has 15 residues. The V gene end was trimmed by 6 bases and the J gene end by 9 bases; junction bases not matched to a gene: 11. Germline V gene sequence: CDR1 SNHLY, CDR2 FYNNEI. CDR3 sequence (DNA): TGTGCCAGCAGACCGACAGGGGGCTTTATCTTTGAGCAGTTCTTC. Amino acid sequence: CASRPTGGFIFEQFF. Based on the CDR3 plus reference TRBV2 and TRBJ2-1, the full variable domain is EPEVTQTPSHQVTQMGQEVILRCVPISNHLYFYWYRQILGQKVEFLVSFYNNEISEKSEIFDDQFSVERPDGSNFTLKIRSTKLEDSAMYFCASRPTGGFIFEQFFGPGTRLTVL.

This chain uses TRBV2 with TRBJ1-1, with D perhaps matching TRBD1 (6 bases). Trimming left V 6 bases short and J 8 bases short, with 13 bases between. The germline V gene encodes CDR1 SNHLY and CDR2 FYNNEI. The CDR3 sequence is 12 residues long. CDR3 nucleotides: TGTGCCAGCAGAAGGATGAGGGGGGAAGCTTTCTTT. Translation: CASRRMRGEAFF.

V usage is TRBV30 and J usage is TRBJ2-7; possibly TRBD1 for D (5 bases). Germline V lookup: CDR1 GTSNPN, CDR2 SVGIG (reference sequence). The V end was cut by 6 bases, the J end by 0 bases, with 12 bases between. This CDR3 region has 13 residues. CDR3 bases: TGTGCCTGTTATGAAGGGGTCTCCTACGAGCAGTACTTC. It translates to CACYEGVSYEQYF.

The chain is built from TRBV6-5 and TRBJ1-2; no clear D. The CDR3 extends over 15 amino acids. Germline values: CDR1 MNHEY, CDR2 SVGAGI. V gave up 6 bases and J gave up 7 bases, with 21 bases separating them. Here the CDR3 reads CASSDLVGHSAGYTF. The CDR3 bases are TGTGCCAGCAGCGACCTTGTGGGCCACTCCGCTGGCTACACCTTC.

The CDR3 protein is CAWSVSQSSGNTIYF. In DNA, the CDR3 is TGTGCCTGGAGTGTCAGCCAGAGCTCTGGAAACACCATATATTTT. This chain uses TRBV30 with TRBJ1-3, with unresolved D. CDR1 GTSNPN and CDR2 SVGIG come from the germline V gene (reference sequence). This CDR3 contains 15 residues. Trimming took off 0 bases at V and 0 bases at J, with 9 bases between the two ends.

The chain uses TRBV6-6 and TRBJ2-7; 12 nucleotides match TRBD1. J gave up 5 bases and V 8 bases, and 7 bases lay outside the gene matches. CDR1 is MNHNY, CDR2 SVGAGI, per germline (reference sequence). The CDR3 runs 14 residues. CDR3 region: CASRKGTGGDEQYF. The CDR3 coding sequence is TGTGCCAGCCGGAAAGGGACAGGGGGCGACGAGCAGTACTTC.

A single count supports this clone. The chain carries TRBV4-3 and TRBJ2-2; tentatively, D is TRBD1 or TRBD2 (5 bases each). CDR1 is LGHNA and CDR2 is YSLEER in the germline V gene. The CDR3 loop spans 17 amino acids. The V end was cut by 1 base, the J end by 4 bases, with 16 bases between. CDR3 DNA sequence: TGCGCCAGCAGCCAAGCGCCGGGAAGGGGATCCACCGGGGAGCTGTTTTTT. Translation gives CASSQAPGRGSTGELFF.